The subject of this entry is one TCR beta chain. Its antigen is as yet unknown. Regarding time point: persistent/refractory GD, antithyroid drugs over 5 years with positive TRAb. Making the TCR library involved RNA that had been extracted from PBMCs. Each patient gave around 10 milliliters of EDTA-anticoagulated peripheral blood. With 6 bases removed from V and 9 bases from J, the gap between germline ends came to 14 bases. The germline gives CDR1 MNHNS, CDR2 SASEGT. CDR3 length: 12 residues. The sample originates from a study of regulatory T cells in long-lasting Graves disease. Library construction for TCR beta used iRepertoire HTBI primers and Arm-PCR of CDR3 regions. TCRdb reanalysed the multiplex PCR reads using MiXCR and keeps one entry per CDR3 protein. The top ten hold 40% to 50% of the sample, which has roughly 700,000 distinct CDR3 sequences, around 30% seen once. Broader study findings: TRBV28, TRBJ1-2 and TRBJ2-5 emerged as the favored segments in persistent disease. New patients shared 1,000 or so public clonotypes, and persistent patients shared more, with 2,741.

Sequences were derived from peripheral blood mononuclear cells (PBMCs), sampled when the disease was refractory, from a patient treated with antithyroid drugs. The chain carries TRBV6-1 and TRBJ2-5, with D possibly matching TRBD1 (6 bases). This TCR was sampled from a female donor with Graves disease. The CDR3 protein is CASRATGLAQYF. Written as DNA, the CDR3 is TGTGCCAGCAGAGCCACAGGGTTAGCCCAGTACTTC.